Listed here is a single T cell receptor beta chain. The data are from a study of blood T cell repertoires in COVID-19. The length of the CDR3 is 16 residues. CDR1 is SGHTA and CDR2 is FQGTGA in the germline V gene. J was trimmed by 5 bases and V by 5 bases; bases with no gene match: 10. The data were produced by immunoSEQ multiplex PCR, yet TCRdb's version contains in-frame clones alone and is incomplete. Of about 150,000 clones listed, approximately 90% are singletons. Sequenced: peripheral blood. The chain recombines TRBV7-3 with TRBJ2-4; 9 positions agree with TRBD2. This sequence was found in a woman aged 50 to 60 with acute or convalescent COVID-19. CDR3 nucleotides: TGTGCCAGCAGCCAAAATAGCGGGGGAGCTCAAAACATTCAGTACTTC. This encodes CASSQNSGGAQNIQYF.